The 15 T cell receptor beta chains in this list originate from one sample, sequenced in a study of control samples from healthy donors and cancer patients. Some clones are missing from TCRdb's copy, which holds only in-frame ones; the method was immunoSEQ multiplex PCR. The sample shows approximately 100,000 clones, around 88% of them seen only once. Material: blood. These receptors were taken from a man aged 30 to 39 in good health.

The J gene is TRBJ2-7, the V gene TRBV7-9; a possible D gene is TRBD1 (5 bases). There are 18 residues in the CDR3. Per germline, CDR1 SEHNR and CDR2 FQNEAQ (reference sequence). V lost 2 bases, J lost 2 bases, and 22 bases lay in between. CDR3: CASSLFQGVSVTPYEQYF. For the CDR3, the DNA is TGTGCCAGCAGCTTATTTCAGGGTGTCAGCGTCACCCCCTACGAGCAGTACTTC.

The chain is built from TRBV7-2 and TRBJ2-1; D might be TRBD2 (6 bases). The CDR3 runs 14 residues. Germline CDR1 and CDR2: SGHTA and FQGNSA. Trimming cost V 1 base and J 8 bases, with 12 bases left between them. CDR3 sequence: CASSLDFLAHEQFF. The CDR3 coding sequence is TGTGCCAGCAGCTTAGATTTCCTAGCGCATGAGCAGTTCTTC.

The chain links TRBV9 to TRBJ1-2; 7 nucleotides align to TRBD1. Germline loops: CDR1 SGDLS, CDR2 YYNGEE. The V segment lost 4 bases and the J segment 5 bases; nucleotides outside the gene matches: 14. The CDR3 totals 16 residues. CDR3 sequence: CASSINAVPGGYGYTF. As DNA, the CDR3 is TGTGCCAGCAGCATCAATGCGGTTCCAGGGGGGTATGGCTACACCTTC.

As to this clone: One end of the junction fails to match germline, which may point to a read error. The chain employs TRBV18 and TRBJ1-1; 8 positions match TRBD1. CDR3 size: 13 residues. Germline CDR1 and CDR2: KGHSH and LQKENI. The CDR3 loop reads CASLPGGASEAFF. In DNA, the CDR3 is TGTGCCAGCTTACCAGGGGGCGCTTCGGAAGCTTTCTTT.

The rearrangement joins TRBV28 to TRBJ2-7; TRBD2 matches at 12 bases. The CDR3 runs 15 residues. With 4 bases clipped from V and 5 bases from J, the junction kept 6 bases outside the gene matches. Germline CDR1 reads MDHEN; CDR2 reads SYDVKM. The CDR3 reads CASSSPGLAGHEQYF. CDR3 sequence (DNA): TGTGCCAGCAGTTCACCGGGACTAGCGGGTCACGAGCAGTACTTC.

V is TRBV6-5 and J is TRBJ2-4, with D perhaps TRBD1 (5 bases). V lost 10 bases and J 1 base, leaving 11 bases between the germline ends. This CDR3 has 13 amino acids. The V gene's germline CDR1 is MNHEY and CDR2 SVGAGI. For the CDR3, the DNA is TGTGCCACCGCAGGGTCCGCCAAAAACATTCAGTACTTC. This sequence encodes CATAGSAKNIQYF.

The rearrangement uses TRBV6-6 and TRBJ1-2, with 8 bases fitting TRBD1. Per the germline V gene, CDR1 is MNHNY and CDR2 is SVGAGI (reference sequence). Trimming at V came to 5 bases and at J to 6 bases, leaving 14 bases not matched to a gene. CDR3 length: 16 residues. CDR3 in DNA: TGTGCCAGCAGTCGCGGACAGGGTTTATTTATGGATGGCTACACCTTC. Translating it yields CASSRGQGLFMDGYTF.

The chain couples TRBV5-4 to TRBJ1-2; D may be TRBD1 (5 bases). The germline V gene encodes CDR1 SGHNT and CDR2 YYREEE (reference sequence). The CDR3 length is 14 residues. V lost 0 bases, J lost 2 bases, and 8 bases lay in between. CDR3 coding DNA: TGTGCCAGCAGCTTGGGGGGCACGAACTATGGCTACACCTTC. Amino acid sequence: CASSLGGTNYGYTF.

This chain links TRBV28 with TRBJ2-7; 9 bases line up with TRBD1. Germline CDR1 and CDR2: MDHEN and SYDVKM. V lost 6 bases, J lost 4 bases, and 16 bases stayed unmatched. The CDR3 consists of 17 residues. The CDR3 DNA follows: TGTGCCAGCAGCACCCCGGGACAGGGCTTTGGTTTATACGAGCAGTACTTC. It is translated as CASSTPGQGFGLYEQYF.

The rearrangement joins TRBV27 to TRBJ1-1; D is unresolved. Germline V gene sequence: CDR1 MNHEY, CDR2 SMNVEV (reference sequence). The CDR3 is 16 amino acids. V shed 0 bases and J shed 3 bases, with 14 bases lying between them. DNA of the CDR3: TGTGCCAGCAGTTTATCGAGGGCCCGGGCAGACACTGAAGCTTTCTTT. Amino acid sequence: CASSLSRARADTEAFF.

The V and J genes are TRBV5-3 and TRBJ2-7, with D hard to call. TRBV5-3 is reported as an ORF; its role is uncertain. Trimming shortened V by 1 base and J by 5 bases, and 16 bases separated the two germline ends. There are 15 residues in the CDR3. This chain's CDR3 is CARSLSVHHVDEQYF. CDR3 nucleotides: TGTGCCAGAAGCTTGTCAGTACACCACGTGGACGAGCAGTACTTC.

The chain recombines TRBV24-1 with TRBJ2-5; 10 bases match TRBD2. The CDR3 is 16 residues long. V gave up 6 bases and J gave up 5 bases; unmatched junction bases: 11. From germline, CDR1 is KGHDR and CDR2 SFDVKD. The CDR3 coding sequence is TGTGCCACCAGTCCCGGAATAGCGGGAGGCGTGGAGACCCAGTACTTC. Translation: CATSPGIAGGVETQYF.

This chain uses TRBV9 with TRBJ2-5; D not resolved. Germline values: CDR1 SGDLS, CDR2 YYNGEE. The CDR3 loop spans 15 amino acids. V lost 1 base to trimming and J lost 2 bases, with 12 bases between them. This chain's CDR3 is CASSVSWQDQETQYF. The CDR3 region has the DNA TGTGCCAGCAGCGTAAGTTGGCAGGATCAAGAGACCCAGTACTTC. Using reference TRBV9 and TRBJ2-5 for the parts outside the CDR3, the full variable domain is DSGVTQTPKHLITATGQRVTLRCSPRSGDLSVYWYQQSLDQGLQFLIQYYNGEERAKGNILERFSAQQFPDLHSELNLSSLELGDSALYFCASSVSWQDQETQYFGPGTRLLVL.

V usage is TRBV30 and J usage is TRBJ1-5; 7 bases match TRBD1. Trimming at V came to 4 bases and at J to 4 bases, leaving 7 bases not matched to a gene. There are 14 residues in the CDR3. CDR1 is GTSNPN, CDR2 SVGIG, per germline (reference sequence). The CDR3 loop is CAWNQGQPNQPQHF. The CDR3 DNA reads TGTGCCTGGAATCAGGGACAGCCGAATCAGCCCCAGCATTTT.

The chain links TRBV5-1 to TRBJ2-6; D not certain. The V and J ends lost 4 bases and 0 bases respectively, with 11 bases between them. This CDR3 is built from 16 residues. Germline CDR1 and CDR2: SGHRS and YFSETQ. CDR3 protein: CASSHGGSSGANVLTF. The CDR3 nucleotides are TGCGCCAGCAGCCACGGTGGCAGCTCTGGGGCCAACGTCCTGACTTTC.